Below are 21 T cell receptor beta chains sequenced from a single sample in a study of blood T cell repertoires in COVID-19. TCRdb's copy holds only in-frame clones and misses some; the assay was immunoSEQ multiplex PCR. The sample has 52,000 or so clones; 70% to 90% are singletons. Input material: peripheral blood. The receptors were sampled from a human donor in a cohort sampled during active COVID-19.

This clone appeared a single time. The chain links TRBV6-5 to TRBJ2-7, with TRBD1 matching over 7 bases. The V and J ends lost 0 bases and 0 bases, in that order; junction bases with no gene match: 2. In germline, CDR1 is MNHEY, CDR2 SVGAGI. This CDR3 is 15 amino acids long. CDR3 DNA sequence: TGTGCCAGCAGTTACTCGGACAGGACCTCCTACGAGCAGTACTTC. Protein: CASSYSDRTSYEQYF.

This chain connects TRBV5-4 to TRBJ2-1; no clear D gene. The CDR3 is 11 amino acids. With 0 bases removed from V and 10 bases from J, the gap between germline ends came to 5 bases. Germline V CDR1 and CDR2: SGHNT, YYREEE (reference sequence). The CDR3 DNA is TGTGCCAGCAGCTTGGCCGGGGAGCAGTTCTTC. This gives the protein CASSLAGEQFF.

V is TRBV5-1 and J is TRBJ2-2, with D perhaps TRBD2 (6 bases). This CDR3 is built from 15 residues. Deletions cut 4 bases from V and 5 bases from J, with 15 bases between. Germline assignment: CDR1 SGHRS and CDR2 YFSETQ. In DNA form, the CDR3 reads TGCGCCAGCAGCCCTTTGAGGGGAGGAACCGGGGAGCTGTTTTTT. It specifies CASSPLRGGTGELFF.

The V gene is TRBV7-2, the J gene TRBJ2-1; D is uncertain. Germline V gene lookup returns CDR1 SGHTA and CDR2 FQGNSA. Trimming stripped 5 bases from V and 6 bases from J, with 14 bases between. This CDR3 is 14 amino acids long. The CDR3 coding sequence is TGTGCCAGCAGCCCTAAACGTCTCCTCAATGAGCAGTTCTTC. Translating gives CASSPKRLLNEQFF.

The chain carries TRBV19 and TRBJ1-1; perhaps TRBD1 as D (5 bases). Trimming took off 4 bases at V and 1 base at J, with 16 bases between the two ends. CDR1 is LNHDA, CDR2 SQIVND, per germline (reference sequence). The CDR3 loop spans 16 amino acids. The CDR3 is CASSRPTAPSNTEAFF. In DNA form, the CDR3 reads TGTGCCAGTAGTAGGCCGACAGCTCCCTCGAACACTGAAGCTTTCTTT.

The gene calls are TRBV5-6 and TRBJ2-5; D is possibly TRBD2 (5 bases). The CDR3 runs to 13 residues. Germline CDR1 reads SGHDT; CDR2 reads YYEEEE. V was trimmed by 5 bases and J by 5 bases, leaving 13 bases between them. The CDR3 coding sequence is TGTGCCAGCAGATACGGGATCCGGGAGACCCAGTACTTC. It yields the protein CASRYGIRETQYF.

The rearrangement joins TRBV7-8 to TRBJ2-5, with 14 bases lining up with TRBD2. The CDR3 spans 16 residues. In germline, CDR1 is SGHVS, CDR2 FQNEAQ. The V gene end was trimmed by 2 bases and the J gene end by 4 bases; junction bases not matched to a gene: 3. CDR3 loop: CASSLFGLAGGETQYF. The CDR3 DNA reads TGTGCCAGCAGCTTATTTGGACTAGCGGGAGGAGAGACCCAGTACTTC.

This clone was seen a single time. The chain couples TRBV18 to TRBJ1-2; 7 bases fit TRBD1. CDR3 length: 13 amino acids. CDR1 is KGHSH, CDR2 LQKENI, per germline. The junction had 1 base not matched to a gene; V was cut back by 2 bases and J by 4 bases. Written as DNA, the CDR3 is TGTGCCAGCTCACCAGACAGGGCCTATGGCTACACCTTC. Protein sequence: CASSPDRAYGYTF.

This clone was counted a single time. The genes are TRBV5-1 and TRBJ2-7, with 7 bases lining up with TRBD2. CDR3 length equals 18 residues. Per germline, CDR1 SGHRS and CDR2 YFSETQ. V trimming: 4 bases; J trimming: 0 bases; junction bases outside the gene matches: 16. CDR3 in amino acids: CASSGGPGGYRGSYEQYV. For the CDR3, the DNA is TGCGCCAGCAGCGGGGGACCGGGGGGATATAGGGGCTCCTACGAGCAGTACGTC.

The gene calls are TRBV11-3 and TRBJ2-1, with 7 bases lining up with TRBD1. Per germline, CDR1 SGHNT and CDR2 YENEEA. The CDR3 contains 16 residues. V was pared by 0 bases and J by 7 bases, with 9 bases of the junction left unmatched. The CDR3 coding sequence is TGTGCCAGCAGCTTAGATACTGCCTCGACAGGGAATGAGCAGTTCTTC. Encoded protein: CASSLDTASTGNEQFF.

The chain uses TRBV7-2 and TRBJ1-6; TRBD1 aligns across 7 bases. Per the germline V gene, CDR1 is SGHTA and CDR2 is FQGNSA. The CDR3 length is 16 residues. After removal of 5 bases from V and 3 bases from J, the junction contained 7 bases not matched to a gene. The CDR3 DNA follows: TGTGCCAGCAGCGCCAGACAGGGAAGCTATAATTCACCCCTCCACTTT. It codes for CASSARQGSYNSPLHF.

The chain links TRBV7-2 to TRBJ2-3; tentatively, D is TRBD1 (5 bases). Germline CDR1 is SGHTA and CDR2 is FQGNSA. V was trimmed by 5 bases and J by 4 bases, leaving 16 bases between them. The CDR3 sequence is 15 residues long. The CDR3 DNA follows: TGTGCCAGCAGCCTCAAGGGGCGATCGCCAGATACGCAGTATTTT. Translated, it gives CASSLKGRSPDTQYF. Full variable domain (outside the CDR3, taken from reference TRBV7-2 and TRBJ2-3): GAGVSQSPSNKVTEKGKDVELRCDPISGHTALYWYRQSLGQGLEFLIYFQGNSAPDKSGLPSDRFSAERTGGSVSTLTIQRTQQEDSAVYLCASSLKGRSPDTQYFGPGTRLTVL.

This clone was counted between two and nine times. The rearrangement links TRBV21-1 to TRBJ2-2; TRBD1 is the table's D call, not checked against the DNA. TRBV21-1 is flagged as a pseudogene. This CDR3 contains 17 residues. CDR3 nucleotides: TGTGCCAGCAGCACCGCCAGGGGGCTTATCGACACCGGGGAGCTGTTTTTT. Protein: CASSTARGLIDTGELFF.

V is TRBV5-1 and J is TRBJ2-7; D unclear. Trimming stripped 3 bases from V and 5 bases from J, with 15 bases between. Looked up from germline, CDR1 is SGHRS and CDR2 is YFSETQ. The CDR3 runs to 14 residues. The CDR3 DNA sequence: TGCGCCAGCAGCTCCAACCGGGTAGACCACGAGCAGTACTTC. It codes for CASSSNRVDHEQYF. The full variable domain, completed using reference TRBV5-1 and TRBJ2-7, is KAGVTQTPRYLIKTRGQQVTLSCSPISGHRSVSWYQQTPGQGLQFLFEYFSETQRNKGNFPGRFSGRQFSNSRSEMNVSTLELGDSALYLCASSSNRVDHEQYFGPGTRLTVT.

The chain employs TRBV7-2 and TRBJ2-5, with 9 nucleotides matching TRBD2. The CDR3 covers 16 residues. Germline-derived CDR1 and CDR2 are SGHTA and FQGNSA. V lost 5 bases, J lost 3 bases, and 10 bases stayed unmatched. The CDR3 nucleotides read TGTGCCAGCAGCCTAACGCCTAGCGGGATTAAAGAGACCCAGTACTTC. This gives the protein CASSLTPSGIKETQYF. Looking up the rest from reference TRBV7-2 and TRBJ2-5 gives the full variable domain: GAGVSQSPSNKVTEKGKDVELRCDPISGHTALYWYRQSLGQGLEFLIYFQGNSAPDKSGLPSDRFSAERTGGSVSTLTIQRTQQEDSAVYLCASSLTPSGIKETQYFGPGTRLLVL.

J is TRBJ1-2 and V is TRBV25-1; possible D gene TRBD1, 6 bases. The CDR3 contains 15 residues. Trimming left V 1 base short and J 7 bases short, with 16 bases between. CDR1 is MGHDK and CDR2 is SYGVNS in the germline V gene. The CDR3 DNA reads as TGTGCCAGCAGTGAATTCGTGGGGGCTGGGGCTGGCTACACCTTC. The encoded protein is CASSEFVGAGAGYTF.

The J gene is TRBJ2-5, the V gene TRBV7-2; 14 nucleotides align to TRBD2. The ends lost 5 bases at V and 5 bases at J; junction bases unmatched: 13. The CDR3 runs to 18 residues. Germline V gene lookup returns CDR1 SGHTA and CDR2 FQGNSA. CDR3 loop: CASSQLRLAGGRSETQYF. In DNA, the CDR3 is TGTGCCAGCAGCCAATTGAGACTAGCGGGAGGGCGGTCGGAGACCCAGTACTTC.

V and J are TRBV5-1 and TRBJ2-5; 7 bases agree with TRBD2. With V trimmed by 4 bases and J by 5 bases, 11 bases remained unmatched. Looked up from germline, CDR1 is SGHRS and CDR2 is YFSETQ. The CDR3 runs to 15 residues. In DNA form, the CDR3 reads TGCGCCAGCAGCACCCCTCGGGGGGAGGCCGAGACCCAGTACTTC. This sequence encodes CASSTPRGEAETQYF.

The chain uses TRBV5-1 and TRBJ2-1, with D tentatively TRBD1 (6 bases). The V and J ends lost 5 bases and 14 bases respectively, with 17 bases between them. This CDR3 is built from 12 residues. CDR1 SGHRS and CDR2 YFSETQ come from the germline V gene. In nucleotides, the CDR3 is TGCGCCAGCAGACCCGACAGGTGGAAGGAGTTCTTC. It translates to CASRPDRWKEFF.

A few counts support this clone. The J gene is TRBJ2-1, the V gene TRBV28; 8 bases are a match to TRBD2. J was trimmed by 3 bases and V by 4 bases; bases with no gene match: 5. Germline V lookup: CDR1 MDHEN, CDR2 SYDVKM. The CDR3 contains 15 residues. The CDR3 here is CASSSQRGLYNEQFF. CDR3 DNA: TGTGCCAGCAGTTCCCAGCGGGGGCTCTACAATGAGCAGTTCTTC.

This chain links TRBV27 with TRBJ1-6; TRBD1 matches at 8 bases. Trimming cost V 8 bases and J 7 bases; bases outside gene matches: 7. Germline lookup yields CDR1 MNHEY and CDR2 SMNVEV (reference sequence). This CDR3 has 14 residues. In nucleotides, the CDR3 is TGTGCCAGCCGCGCCAGGGGGCAAAATTCACCCCTCCACTTT. Translation gives CASRARGQNSPLHF.